This entry concerns a single T cell receptor (beta chain). The source of the sample is a study of tumor-infiltrating lymphocytes in oesophageal squamous cell carcinoma. The CDR3 has 14 amino acids. Germline V CDR1 and CDR2: MRHNA, SNTAGT. In TCRdb, the PCR reads were re-called with MiXCR into one record per CDR3 protein. The profile shows about 10,000 distinct CDR3 sequences, approximately 60% of them singletons. The chain uses TRBV6-4 and TRBJ1-4, with D unclear. The J call may be wrong; the DNA end is better matched by TRBJ2-2. This clonotype was obtained from a male donor with esophageal squamous cell carcinoma. Input material: esophageal tumor tissue. Written as DNA, the CDR3 is TGTGCCAGCTCCAAAGAGAGTGTCTCCGGGGAGCTGTTTTTT. It is translated as CASSKESVSGELFF.